These T cell receptor beta chains were read from a single sample in a study of tumor-infiltrating lymphocytes in primary liver carcinoma. TCRdb re-called the multiplex PCR reads through MiXCR, storing one row per CDR3 protein. The sample includes 55,000 to 65,000 distinct CDR3 sequences, 65% to 80% of them seen just once. The sequenced sample was liver tumor tissue from sampling region 2. The receptor set was obtained from a man aged 35-49 years with primary liver carcinoma and hepatitis B virus infection. Both conserved end residues are part of each CDR3. The order of the fields is J gene, V gene, D gene, clone size, CDR3 DNA, CDR3 protein. D genes are given only for firm matches. The size entry is marked missing in some rows and otherwise reads once, few, many or a size class.

>TRBJ2-3|TRBV7-8|NA|NA
TGTGCCAGCACCCCCAGGGGGGCGCAGAACACAGATACGCAGTATTTT
CASTPRGAQNTDTQYF
>TRBJ2-1|TRBV6-5|NA|once
TGTGCCAGCAGCAGCGGAGCCGCCTACAATGAGCAGTTCTTC
CASSSGAAYNEQFF
>TRBJ2-7|TRBV12-3/TRBV12-4|NA|NA
TGTGCCAGCAGTATAGGGCTAGCCGGCTACGAACAGTACTTC
CASSIGLAGYEQYF
>TRBJ2-3|TRBV11-2|NA|NA
TGTACCAGCAGCTTAAATCCGGGGGAGACTAGCACAGATACGCAGTATTTT
CTSSLNPGETSTDTQYF
>TRBJ2-1|TRBV6-1|TRBD2|NA
TGTGCCAGCAGTGAATCTAGCGGGTGTTACAATGAGCAGTTCTTC
CASSESSGCYNEQFF
>TRBJ2-1|TRBV29-1|TRBD2|NA
TGCAGCGTCGTAGGCCCTAGCGGGGCTTCCTACAATGAGCAGTTATTC
CSVVGPSGASYNEQLF
>TRBJ2-7|TRBV7-8|NA|many
TGTGCCAGCAGCGTAATCGCGGGGAGCCGGGGGGAGCAGTACTTC
CASSVIAGSRGEQYF
>TRBJ1-3|TRBV12-3/TRBV12-4|NA|NA
TGCGCCAGCAGTTTCGGTAGTCAATTATCAACCATATATTTT
CASSFGSQLSTIYF
>TRBJ2-7|TRBV29-1|TRBD2|few
TGTAGCGGGGGGGACTCTGACCTCCACGAGCAGTACTTC
CSGGDSDLHEQYF
>TRBJ2-7|TRBV4-1|NA|few
TGCGCCAGCATCCAAGATAAGGCACTAGCCATGGCGCATTACTTC
CASIQDKALAMAHYF
>TRBJ1-1|TRBV11-2|TRBD1|NA
TGTGTCAGCGGGACCCTAGGACAGGGCGGTGAAGCTTTCTTT
CVSGTLGQGGEAFF
>TRBJ2-7|TRBV7-8|NA|once
TGTGCCAACAGCTTGGGCCTCGTGGAGGAGCAGTATTTC
CANSLGLVEEQYF
>TRBJ2-1|TRBV6-5|TRBD2|few
TGTGCCAGCAGTCCCCCGGCCGGGGGGTACAATGAGCAGTTCTTC
CASSPPAGGYNEQFF
>TRBJ2-6|TRBV28|NA|few
TGTGCCGTCGGGGGACTTACTGGGGCCAACATCCTGACTTTC
CAVGGLTGANILTF
>TRBJ2-3|TRBV19|NA|NA
TGTGTCAGTAGTCCCCACGACGCACGTAATACGCAGTATTTT
CVSSPHDARNTQYF
>TRBJ2-7|TRBV6-1|NA|NA
TGTGCCAACAGGGCAAGTGTCGTAGGGAGCTCATACGGGCAGTATTTC
CANRASVVGSSYGQYF
>TRBJ1-2|TRBV11-1|NA|NA
TGTGCCAGCAGTTTATCTCAGGATAACGGCTATGGCTACACCTTC
CASSLSQDNGYGYTF
>TRBJ1-1|TRBV4-2|TRBD1|NA
TGTGTCAACAGTCAAGAGTACGGACAGGGTTTTTGGACTGAAGCTTTCTTT
CVNSQEYGQGFWTEAFF
>TRBJ1-6|TRBV19|NA|NA
TGTGCCAGTAACGAGAAGGGGAGCTCCTATATTTCACCCCTCCACTTT
CASNEKGSSYISPLHF
>TRBJ2-7|TRBV11-1|NA|few
TGTGCCAGCACGGGCAGCTCCTACGAGCAGTACTTC
CASTGSSYEQYF
>TRBJ1-5|TRBV29-1|TRBD1|many
TGCAGCGTAGCGACAGGGAGTAAAAGTCAGCCCCAGCATTTT
CSVATGSKSQPQHF
>TRBJ2-2|TRBV28|TRBD2|NA
TGTGCCAGCAGTGCTAGCGGGAGGGGAACCGGGGAGCTGTTTTTT
CASSASGRGTGELFF
>TRBJ2-7|TRBV12-3/TRBV12-4|TRBD1|once
TGTGCCACCAGTATGGGGACAGGGGGATCCTATGAGCAGTACTTC
CATSMGTGGSYEQYF
>TRBJ2-2|TRBV4-2|NA|NA
TGTGCCAGCAGCCTAACCCGGGGCACAACCGGGGAGCTGTCTTTT
CASSLTRGTTGELSF
>TRBJ2-2|TRBV7-9|NA|NA
TGTACCAGCAGCTTAGTTCTTCAGGGTTGGACCGGGGAGATGTTTTTT
CTSSLVLQGWTGEMFF
>TRBJ1-2|TRBV6-5|NA|NA
TGTGTCAGCGGGGGCTACACCTTC
CVSGGYTF
>TRBJ1-4|TRBV4-3|NA|once
TGCGTCAGCAGCCAAGGTCAGAATGAAAAGCTGCTTTTT
CVSSQGQNEKLLF
>TRBJ2-3|TRBV5-1|NA|NA
TGCGCCAACAGCTTGGAGGCGGACACGCAGTATTTT
CANSLEADTQYF
>TRBJ1-4|TRBV28|NA|NA
TGTGCCAGCAGTCCCCAGGGGAAGTTGGTAACTAATGAAAAACTGTTTTTT
CASSPQGKLVTNEKLFF
>TRBJ2-1|TRBV4-2|NA|NA
TGTGCCAGCAGCCAACACCTCGGGACGAGTAACGATGAGCAGTTCTTC
CASSQHLGTSNDEQFF
>TRBJ2-5|TRBV11-2|NA|NA
TGTGCCAGCAGCCAAATTCCCGGAGGGGGGATAGAGACCCAGTACTTC
CASSQIPGGGIETQYF
>TRBJ2-5|TRBV29-1|TRBD2|NA
TGCAACGTTCGGGCTAGCGGGAGTTGGGCAGAGACCCAGTACTTC
CNVRASGSWAETQYF
>TRBJ2-7|TRBV2|NA|NA
TGTGCCGGCAGTGAGAACAGGGCGGTCTGCTACGAGCAATACTTC
CAGSENRAVCYEQYF
>TRBJ2-1|TRBV5-4|NA|few
TGTGCCAGCAGCCCCGCGGGCAGCTACAATGAGCAGTTCTTC
CASSPAGSYNEQFF
>TRBJ2-7|TRBV30|NA|few
TGTGCCTGGGGTGTCAGGGACCACGAGCAGTACTTC
CAWGVRDHEQYF
>TRBJ2-2|TRBV10-3|NA|NA
TGTGCCATCGCAGCTCCCAACATCGGGGAGCTGTTTTTT
CAIAAPNIGELFF
>TRBJ2-7|TRBV21-1|NA|NA
TGTGCGAGCAGCAAAGCGCTTCCTTTGGAGAAGGACAGGGAAAGTTGTATGGAGTCCTACGAGCAGTACTTC
CASSKALPLEKDRESCMESYEQYF
>TRBJ2-5|TRBV4-3|TRBD2|NA
TGTGCCAGCAGCCTAGGCGGGACTAGCGGGGGGGAGACCCAGTACTTC
CASSLGGTSGGETQYF
>TRBJ2-7|TRBV11-3|NA|once
TGTGCCAGCAGCTTAGGAGCGGGCACCTACGAGCAGTACTTC
CASSLGAGTYEQYF
>TRBJ2-1|TRBV12-3/TRBV12-4|TRBD2|NA
TGTGCCAACAGTTTCCCCAGTCTCGCGGGAGGGGAAGGCAATGAGCAGTTCTTC
CANSFPSLAGGEGNEQFF
>TRBJ2-1|TRBV11-2|NA|NA
TGTGCCAGCAGCTTGTTGGAGCGAGCTAACAATGAGCAGTTCTTC
CASSLLERANNEQFF
>TRBJ2-1|TRBV6-1|NA|NA
TGTGCCGGCAGTGAAGAAGCGGAAGGATACAGTGAGCAGCTCTTC
CAGSEEAEGYSEQLF
>TRBJ1-4|TRBV11-2|NA|NA
TGTGCCAGCTGCAAGACTCCAGGAGGATCAAATCAAAAACTGGTTTTT
CASCKTPGGSNQKLVF
>TRBJ1-1|TRBV5-1|NA|NA
NA
CASSFGQGTEVFF
>TRBJ2-3|TRBV5-1|TRBD2|once
TGCGCCAGCATCACTGGACTAGCGGGTTTTAGCACAGATACGCAGTATTTT
CASITGLAGFSTDTQYF
>TRBJ2-3|TRBV12-5|NA|NA
TGTGCTAGTGCCGACCAATTAGGAGTGCATACCCATTATTTT
CASADQLGVHTHYF
>TRBJ2-7|TRBV11-2|NA|many
TGTGCCAGCAGCTTAGAGGTCTTATCCTACGAGCAGTACTTC
CASSLEVLSYEQYF
>TRBJ2-7|TRBV11-2|NA|few
TGTGCCAGCAGCTCTAATAGGAACTCCCACGAGCAGTACTTC
CASSSNRNSHEQYF
>TRBJ2-2|TRBV7-8|NA|once
TGTGCCAGCAGCACGCGGGTCAGGGAACGTTTAAGGTCCGGGGAACTGCTTTTT
CASSTRVRERLRSGELLF
>TRBJ2-2|TRBV29-1|NA|many
TGCAGCGTTGAATGGGTAGGGCGGTCGAACACCGGGGAGCTGTTTTTT
CSVEWVGRSNTGELFF
>TRBJ2-2|TRBV11-2|NA|NA
TGTGCCAGCAGCTCTGCGGGATCGAACACCGAGGAGCCGTTTTTT
CASSSAGSNTEEPFF
>TRBJ2-7|TRBV4-2|NA|NA
TGTGTCAGCAGCGAAGATAGGCCAGTAAGTACCGAGCAGTACTTC
CVSSEDRPVSTEQYF
>TRBJ1-1|TRBV19|NA|NA
TGTGCCAGTAGTATGGGCCCCGGGATTATGAACACTGAAGCTTTCTTT
CASSMGPGIMNTEAFF
>TRBJ2-5|TRBV4-1|TRBD2|many
TGCGCCAGCAGTCGCCAAGGACTAGCGGGACTCTCAGAGACCCAGTACTTC
CASSRQGLAGLSETQYF
>TRBJ2-7|TRBV28|TRBD1|NA
TGTGCCAACAGTTTTTTACAGGGGGCATACGAGCAGTATTTC
CANSFLQGAYEQYF
>TRBJ2-1|TRBV29-1|NA|NA
NA
CSVVGTGTYDEPFF
>TRBJ2-6|TRBV6-5|TRBD2|many
TGTGCCAGCAGTTACTCGCGGGGGGGGCCCTCTGGGGCCAACGTCCTGACTTTC
CASSYSRGGPSGANVLTF